What follows is one T cell receptor (beta chain) and its context. What it binds is unknown. These data are taken from a study of cytomegalovirus exposure and HLA in healthy donors. Germline V gene data show CDR1 as SNHLY and CDR2 as FYNNEI. Trimming stripped 8 bases from V and 2 bases from J, with 14 bases between. This CDR3 is 14 amino acids long. General observations from the study: Analysis was performed later, and it showed HLA-associated TCR beta chains to be more clonally expanded than equally common others.

PCR used 60 Vbeta primers and 13 Jbeta primers. The repertoire was sequenced with immunoSEQ multiplex PCR; TCRdb's copy has only in-frame clones and lacks some. The specimen's table records 100,000 to 150,000 clones. What was sequenced was PBMCs. The rearrangement joins TRBV2 to TRBJ2-3; D is perhaps TRBD2 (5 bases). The clonotype originates from a man younger than 35 in good health and CMV-seronegative. CDR3 residues: CASRAHGVTDTQYF. The CDR3 DNA reads as TGTGCCAGCCGGGCCCACGGGGTCACAGATACGCAGTATTTT.